Shown below are 10 T cell receptor beta chains from a single sample sequenced in a study of T-cell reconstitution after alpha-beta-depleted transplantation in children. The authors prepared the TCRbeta library with unique molecular identifiers. MiXCR, run by TCRdb on the PCR reads, gives a single entry per CDR3 protein. Of approximately 270,000 distinct CDR3 sequences listed, almost 10% are singletons. The starting material was PBMCs from the stem cell graft donor, obtained from the stem cell graft. Receptors originate from a human donor who donated a stem cell graft to a child with SCID.

In this sample, this clonotype turned up many times. The chain uses TRBV5-6 and TRBJ2-3; D is unresolved. With 5 bases removed from V and 0 bases from J, the gap between germline ends came to 19 bases. CDR3 length: 17 residues. Germline V lookup: CDR1 SGHDT, CDR2 YYEEEE. The CDR3 sequence: CASSQLHGVTSTDTQYF. The CDR3 coding sequence is TGTGCCAGCAGTCAGCTCCATGGGGTAACTAGCACAGATACGCAGTATTTT.

This clonotype has just a few counts. The V gene is TRBV18, the J gene TRBJ2-3, with 12 bases matching TRBD2. Germline V gene lookup returns CDR1 KGHSH and CDR2 LQKENI. J was trimmed by 0 bases and V by 1 base; bases with no gene match: 5. This CDR3 region has 18 residues. CDR3 sequence (DNA): TGTGCCAGCTCACCACATAGACTAGCGGGGGCCAGCACAGATACGCAGTATTTT. Amino acid sequence: CASSPHRLAGASTDTQYF.

In its sample, this clonotype was seen a few times. The chain couples TRBV20-1 to TRBJ2-5; weak D call: TRBD1 (5 bases). The ends were cut back, 4 bases at V and 0 bases at J, with 9 bases in the middle. The germline V gene encodes CDR1 DFQATT and CDR2 SNEGSKA (reference sequence). The length of the CDR3 is 13 residues. The CDR3 loop is CSATGLDQETQYF. The CDR3 DNA follows: TGCAGTGCTACAGGGCTCGACCAAGAGACCCAGTACTTC.

Comment on this clonotype: This sequence may be a read error, since a much larger clone differs from it by one base. The V gene is TRBV6-4, the J gene TRBJ2-1; 13 nucleotides match TRBD2. Germline V CDR1 and CDR2: MRHNA, SNTAGT. This CDR3 has 15 residues. The V and J ends lost 6 bases and 8 bases, in that order; junction bases with no gene match: 7. The CDR3 DNA reads as TGTGCCAGCAGCTACGGGACTAGCGGGGACGATGAGCAGTTCTTC. Amino acid sequence: CASSYGTSGDDEQFF.

This chain links TRBV7-3 with TRBJ2-1; 8 nucleotides agree with TRBD2. V shed 5 bases and J 6 bases; nucleotides not matched to a gene: 15. The germline CDR1 and CDR2 sequences are SGHTA and FQGTGA. This CDR3 has 17 amino acids. CDR3 coding DNA: TGTGCCAGCAGCCGAGCGGGGGTAATCTCGACGGGCAATGAGCAGTTCTTC. Protein: CASSRAGVISTGNEQFF.

This clonotype came up many times. The CDR3: CSATPNGGGGAYNEQFF. CDR3 bases: TGCAGTGCTACCCCCAATGGCGGGGGGGGCGCCTACAATGAGCAGTTCTTC. V is TRBV20-1 and J is TRBJ2-1, with 9 bases identical to TRBD2. V lost 4 bases to trimming and J lost 2 bases; unmatched junction nucleotides: 12. There are 17 residues in the CDR3. Germline V gene data show CDR1 as DFQATT and CDR2 as SNEGSKA (reference sequence).

This clonotype showed up many times. This chain uses TRBV10-3 with TRBJ2-3, with D possibly called TRBD1 or TRBD2 (6 bases each). Per the germline V gene, CDR1 is ENHRY and CDR2 is SYGVKD. Trimming cost V 5 bases and J 2 bases, with 14 bases left between them. The length of the CDR3 is 15 residues. For the CDR3, the DNA is TGTGCCATCAGTTTGGGGGGCAGCCTCACAGATACGCAGTATTTT. Translated, it gives CAISLGGSLTDTQYF.

The chain joins TRBV20-1 to TRBJ1-5, with 7 bases aligning to TRBD1. In germline, CDR1 is DFQATT, CDR2 SNEGSKA (reference sequence). The CDR3 totals 15 residues. V lost 6 bases and J lost 6; bases outside the gene matches: 14. CDR3: CSASLAGAGGQPQHF. DNA of the CDR3: TGCAGTGCGAGCCTCGCAGGGGCAGGGGGTCAGCCCCAGCATTTT.

This clonotype was counted between two and nine times. This rearrangement joins TRBV10-3 to TRBJ2-7; D ambiguous. Trimming shortened V by 10 bases and J by 6 bases, and 13 bases separated the two germline ends. The length of the CDR3 is 11 residues. Germline CDR1 reads ENHRY; CDR2 reads SYGVKD. CDR3 protein: CATRSSPEQYF. CDR3 DNA sequence: TGTGCCACACGTTCCTCACCCGAGCAGTACTTC.

Only a few counts were recorded for this clonotype. The V and J genes are TRBV10-2 and TRBJ2-5; 8 bases line up with TRBD2. The CDR3 is 18 amino acids. Looked up from germline, CDR1 is WSHSY and CDR2 is SAAADI. With 2 bases clipped from V and 1 base from J, the junction kept 12 bases outside the gene matches. This chain's CDR3 is CASSEPLGIAGLQETQYF. Here the CDR3 DNA reads TGCGCCAGCAGTGAGCCACTGGGGATAGCGGGACTCCAAGAGACCCAGTACTTC.